This T cell receptor (beta chain) emerged from a study of T cells in Graves' hyperthyroidism and ophthalmopathy. TCR beta CDR3 sequences were amplified from RNA transcripts. The primer set for the first-round RT-PCR of the TCR CDR3 was HTBI. One entry per CDR3 protein, called by TCRdb with MiXCR from the multiplex PCR reads. The sample contains about 420,000 distinct CDR3 sequences, approximately 14% of which appear only once. Per the germline V gene, CDR1 is SGHRS and CDR2 is YFSETQ. Losses at the gene ends were 3 bases for V and 3 bases for J; bases not matched to a gene: 7. The CDR3 loop spans 15 amino acids.

The genes are TRBV5-1 and TRBJ1-1; TRBD1 aligns across 8 bases. The sequenced material came from blood. The TCR sequence derives from a woman aged 18 to 35 with Graves' hyperthyroidism. The CDR3 DNA reads as TGCGCCAGCAGCTGGGGGGACAGGATGGACACTGAAGCTTTCTTT. Translation gives CASSWGDRMDTEAFF.